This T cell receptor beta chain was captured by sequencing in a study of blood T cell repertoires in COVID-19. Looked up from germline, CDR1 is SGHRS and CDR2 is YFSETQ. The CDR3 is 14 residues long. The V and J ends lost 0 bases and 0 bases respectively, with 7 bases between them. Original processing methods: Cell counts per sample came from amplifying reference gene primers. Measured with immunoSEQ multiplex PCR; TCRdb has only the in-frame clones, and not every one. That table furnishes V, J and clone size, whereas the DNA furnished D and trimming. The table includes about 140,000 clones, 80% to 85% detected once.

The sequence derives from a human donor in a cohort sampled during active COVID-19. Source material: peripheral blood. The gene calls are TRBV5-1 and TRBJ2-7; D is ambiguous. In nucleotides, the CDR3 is TGCGCCAGCAGCTTGGTCGGGTCCTCCTACGAGCAGTACTTC. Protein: CASSLVGSSYEQYF.